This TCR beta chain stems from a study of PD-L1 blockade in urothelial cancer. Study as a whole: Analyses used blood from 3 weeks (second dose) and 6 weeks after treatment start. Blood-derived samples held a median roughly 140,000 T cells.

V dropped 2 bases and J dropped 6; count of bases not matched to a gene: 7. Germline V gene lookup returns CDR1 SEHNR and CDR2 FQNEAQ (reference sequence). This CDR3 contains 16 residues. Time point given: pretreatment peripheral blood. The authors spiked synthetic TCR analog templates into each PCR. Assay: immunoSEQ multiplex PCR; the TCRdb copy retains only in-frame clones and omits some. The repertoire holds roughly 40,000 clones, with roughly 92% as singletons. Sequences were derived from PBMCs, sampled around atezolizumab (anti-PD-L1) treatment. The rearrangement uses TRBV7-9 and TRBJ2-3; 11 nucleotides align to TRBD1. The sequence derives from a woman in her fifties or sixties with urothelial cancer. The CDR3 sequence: CASSLPPGQGVDTQYF. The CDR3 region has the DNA TGTGCCAGCAGCTTACCCCCGGGACAGGGGGTCGATACGCAGTATTTT.